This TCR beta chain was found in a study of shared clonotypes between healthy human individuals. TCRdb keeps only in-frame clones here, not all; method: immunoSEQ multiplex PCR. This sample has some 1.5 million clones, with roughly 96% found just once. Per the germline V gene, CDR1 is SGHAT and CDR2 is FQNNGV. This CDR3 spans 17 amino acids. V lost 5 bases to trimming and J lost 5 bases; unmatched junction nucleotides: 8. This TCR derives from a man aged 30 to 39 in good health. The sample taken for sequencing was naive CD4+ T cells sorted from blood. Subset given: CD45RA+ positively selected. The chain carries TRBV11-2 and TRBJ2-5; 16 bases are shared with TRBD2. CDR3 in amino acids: CASSPGLAGGKEETQYF. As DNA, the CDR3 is TGTGCCAGCAGCCCGGGACTAGCGGGAGGGAAGGAGGAGACCCAGTACTTC. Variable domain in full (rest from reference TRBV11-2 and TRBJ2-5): EAGVAQSPRYKIIEKRQSVAFWCNPISGHATLYWYQQILGQGPKLLIQFQNNGVVDDSQLPKDRFSAERLKGVDSTLKIQPAKLEDSAVYLCASSPGLAGGKEETQYFGPGTRLLVL.